One and the same sample provided the 16 T cell receptor beta chains below, sequenced in a study of CD8 T cells in ankylosing spondylitis listed by TCRdb under 2017. Library method: 5' RACE. TCRdb shows the sequencer as Illumina HiSeq 2500. TCRdb itself trimmed the public reads at Q25 with fastp, ran MiXCR and retained productive beta chains. Rows matching on CDR3 protein sequence are summarized as one entry with the most common DNA and genes. Counted in this sample were some 130,000 distinct CDR3 sequences; 5.5% to 7.5% of them appeared once. Roughly an eighth of the sample is taken by the ten largest. Input material: blood, either unsorted or a sorted T cell fraction (not recorded which). The receptors here all came from a female donor with ankylosing spondylitis or in good health (not recorded which).

V gene TRBV4-1 combines with J gene TRBJ1-1; a weak D match, TRBD1 (6 bases). From germline, CDR1 is MGHRA and CDR2 YSYEKL. The CDR3 runs 16 residues. Trimming removed 3 bases at V and 3 bases at J, with 17 bases between. CDR3 bases: TGCGCCAGCAGCCACCCTCCTCGGGGGCGGTACACTGAAGCTTTCTTT. Encoded protein: CASSHPPRGRYTEAFF.

In this sample, this clonotype turned up many times. This chain links TRBV28 with TRBJ1-1, with no clear D. Per the germline V gene, CDR1 is MDHEN and CDR2 is SYDVKM. The CDR3 runs to 14 residues. Trimming shortened V by 2 bases and J by 1 base, and 8 bases separated the two germline ends. The CDR3 nucleotides are TGTGCCAGCAGTTTAAAGGGAGGGAACACTGAAGCTTTCTTT. Its translation is CASSLKGGNTEAFF.

This clonotype occurred many times. The chain joins TRBV4-3 to TRBJ1-1, with TRBD1 as a possible D gene (6 bases). The V gene's germline CDR1 is LGHNA and CDR2 YSLEER. V was pared by 0 bases and J by 5 bases, with 16 bases between. The CDR3 spans 16 residues. The CDR3: CASSQEPVGAWTEAFF. Written as DNA, the CDR3 is TGCGCCAGCAGCCAAGAACCGGTGGGGGCTTGGACTGAAGCTTTCTTT.

In its sample, this clonotype was seen many times. The chain recombines TRBV20-1 with TRBJ1-2, with D hard to call. This CDR3 has 11 amino acids. The V gene's germline CDR1 is DFQATT and CDR2 SNEGSKA (reference sequence). CDR3 coding DNA: TGCAGCACCGTGTGGTACTATGGCTACACCTTC. Translation gives CSTVWYYGYTF.

This clonotype has more than one count but fewer than ten. V and J are TRBV5-1 and TRBJ2-2; D is possibly TRBD1 or TRBD2 (7 bases each). The germline gives CDR1 SGHRS, CDR2 YFSETQ. The CDR3 covers 16 residues. V was pared by 0 bases and J by 3 bases, with 12 bases between. Written as DNA, the CDR3 is TGCGCCAGCAGCTTGGATCCAGGGGGGGACACCGGGGAGCTGTTTTTT. Amino acids: CASSLDPGGDTGELFF. The whole variable domain, filled in from reference TRBV5-1 and TRBJ2-2, reads KAGVTQTPRYLIKTRGQQVTLSCSPISGHRSVSWYQQTPGQGLQFLFEYFSETQRNKGNFPGRFSGRQFSNSRSEMNVSTLELGDSALYLCASSLDPGGDTGELFFGEGSRLTVL.

This clonotype was seen repeatedly, ten times or more. The CDR3 does not close with the conserved phenylalanine or tryptophan, likely indicating a read error. The DNA is left out, because the CDR3 cannot be placed on it with certainty; the CDR3 is given as TCRdb lists it. This chain links TRBV27 with TRBJ1-6. The germline gives CDR1 MNHEY, CDR2 SMNVEV (reference sequence). Including both end residues, the CDR3 is 9 amino acids long. CDR3 protein: CASSPLGPG.

The table lists this clonotype with many counts. The chain combines TRBV5-1 with TRBJ1-1, with unresolved D. Germline CDR1 reads SGHRS; CDR2 reads YFSETQ. V was pared by 3 bases and J by 3 bases, with 9 bases between. The CDR3 spans 13 residues. This CDR3 is CASSSALDTEAFF. CDR3 nucleotide sequence: TGCGCCAGCAGCTCGGCCCTAGACACTGAAGCTTTCTTT.

This clonotype was seen many times. The chain employs TRBV9 and TRBJ2-3; D gene unclear. The germline V gene encodes CDR1 SGDLS and CDR2 YYNGEE. Trimming shortened V by 0 bases and J by 4 bases, and 21 bases separated the two germline ends. The length of the CDR3 is 18 residues. CDR3 sequence reads: CASSVVPSSPGRADTQYF. The CDR3 nucleotides are TGTGCCAGCAGCGTAGTTCCAAGTTCTCCCGGTCGCGCAGATACGCAGTATTTT.

The chain recombines TRBV7-2 with TRBJ1-2, with 9 nucleotides matching TRBD1. Germline V CDR1 and CDR2: SGHTA, FQGNSA. The CDR3 spans 15 residues. V was clipped by 5 bases and J by 6 bases; unmatched bases: 10. The CDR3, as DNA: TGTGCCAGCAGCCAGCCCGGACAGGGGAATAATGGCTACACCTTC. Amino acids: CASSQPGQGNNGYTF.

This clonotype was found many times. The chain is built from TRBV6-5 and TRBJ1-1, with a weak D call TRBD1 (5 bases). Germline values: CDR1 MNHEY, CDR2 SVGAGI. The CDR3 totals 11 residues. Between the trimmed V and J ends, which lost 7 bases and 4 bases, there was a span of 7 bases. The CDR3 DNA is TGTGCCAGCAACCAGGGCACTGAAGCTTTCTTT. This sequence encodes CASNQGTEAFF.

This chain uses TRBV11-1 with TRBJ1-3; 7 nucleotides match TRBD1. The length of the CDR3 is 20 residues. Unmatched junction bases numbered 16, after V lost 2 bases and J lost 0 bases. CDR1 is SGHAT, CDR2 FQDESV, per germline (reference sequence). The CDR3 DNA sequence: TGTGCCAGCAGCTTATTCGGAGGGGGCAAATCTCTGCACTCTGGAAACACCATATATTTT. This sequence encodes CASSLFGGGKSLHSGNTIYF.

This chain connects TRBV6-5 to TRBJ1-1; TRBD1 agrees at 7 bases. The V gene end was trimmed by 0 bases and the J gene end by 2 bases; junction bases not matched to a gene: 12. Germline V gives CDR1 MNHEY, CDR2 SVGAGI. CDR3 length: 18 residues. The CDR3 nucleotides are TGTGCCAGCAGTTACTCACCTGGTTACAGGGGTGGAAACACTGAAGCTTTCTTT. Protein product: CASSYSPGYRGGNTEAFF.

This clonotype was detected ten times or more. This chain links TRBV5-1 with TRBJ2-2; D may correspond to TRBD1 or TRBD2 (5 bases each). CDR1 is SGHRS and CDR2 is YFSETQ in the germline V gene. The germline V and J ends were trimmed by 4 bases and 5 bases, with 21 bases remaining between them. The CDR3 is 17 residues long. CDR3 protein: CASSLNTGTPRTGELFF. The CDR3 DNA reads TGCGCCAGCAGCCTGAATACCGGGACGCCTAGGACCGGGGAGCTGTTTTTT.

This clonotype occurred many times. The genes are TRBV12-3 or TRBV12-4 and TRBJ1-4; TRBD1 aligns across 7 bases. This CDR3 contains 14 residues. Unmatched junction bases numbered 6, after V lost 3 bases and J lost 8 bases. The CDR3 bases are TGTGCCAGCAGTTTTCGACAGGGCAACGAAAAACTGTTTTTT. It translates to CASSFRQGNEKLFF.

The sample holds many counts of this clonotype. The chain joins TRBV20-1 to TRBJ2-5; either TRBD1 or TRBD2 may supply D (5 bases each). Trimming left V 5 bases short and J 4 bases short, with 17 bases between. CDR3 length equals 14 residues. Germline V CDR1 and CDR2: DFQATT, SNEGSKA (reference sequence). CDR3 protein: CSAGASGWVETQYF. The CDR3 DNA reads as TGCAGTGCTGGGGCCTCGGGGTGGGTAGAGACCCAGTACTTC.

This clonotype was detected many times. DNA of the CDR3: TGTGCCAGCAGTTTCCGGGACAGGAATGCCGAGCAGTACTTC. It encodes CASSFRDRNAEQYF. The chain combines TRBV6-5 with TRBJ2-7, with 8 bases that match TRBD1. The CDR3 runs to 14 residues. Germline values: CDR1 MNHEY, CDR2 SVGAGI. J lost 6 bases, V lost 4 bases, and 8 bases had no gene match.